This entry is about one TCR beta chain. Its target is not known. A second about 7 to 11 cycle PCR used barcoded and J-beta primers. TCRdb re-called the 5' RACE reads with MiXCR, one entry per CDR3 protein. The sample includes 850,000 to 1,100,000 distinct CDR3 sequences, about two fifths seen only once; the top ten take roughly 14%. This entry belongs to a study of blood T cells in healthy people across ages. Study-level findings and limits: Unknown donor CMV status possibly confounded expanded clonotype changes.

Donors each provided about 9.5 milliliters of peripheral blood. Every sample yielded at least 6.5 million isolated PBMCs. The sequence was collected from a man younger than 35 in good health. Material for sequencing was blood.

The CDR3 nucleotides are TGTGCCAGCAGCCAAGAGGGGCTGCAGCAGCCCCAGCATTTT. This translates into CASSQEGLQQPQHF. The chain links TRBV4-2 to TRBJ1-5, with D perhaps matching TRBD1 (5 bases). The V end lost 0 bases, the J end lost 7 bases, and 10 bases lay between the germline ends. The germline V gene has CDR1 LGHNA and CDR2 YNFKEQ. The CDR3 spans 14 residues.